Each of the 17 T cell receptor beta chains below was sequenced from the same sample in a study of PD-L1 blockade in urothelial cancer. The table came from immunoSEQ multiplex PCR; TCRdb's copy has only in-frame clones and leaves some out. The profile shows about 39,000 clones, around 88% of them singletons. Sequencing used PBMCs, obtained around atezolizumab (anti-PD-L1) treatment. All receptors derive from a man in his 60s with urothelial cancer.

The chain uses TRBV29-1 and TRBJ2-7; unclear D gene. This CDR3 contains 14 residues. Trimming took 0 bases from V and 1 from J, leaving 10 bases between them. Germline CDR1 and CDR2: SQVTM and ANQGSEA. The CDR3 region has the DNA TGCAGCGTTGAAGATAAGGCGGAATCCTACGAGCAGTACTTC. Its translation: CSVEDKAESYEQYF.

The chain has TRBV18 and TRBJ2-1; D may be TRBD2 (5 bases). The germline gives CDR1 KGHSH, CDR2 LQKENI. This CDR3 is 12 amino acids long. V lost 6 bases, J lost 9 bases, and 12 bases lay in between. The CDR3 DNA sequence: TGTGCCAGCTCCCCCCTTGCGGGTGAGCAGTTCTTC. Translation gives CASSPLAGEQFF.

The count of this clone is one. The chain couples TRBV2 to TRBJ1-1; 9 nucleotides align to TRBD1. The CDR3 runs to 15 residues. The germline V gene has CDR1 SNHLY and CDR2 FYNNEI. J gave up 4 bases and V 5 bases, and 8 bases lay outside the gene matches. This CDR3 reads CASSRDRVMSTEAFF. CDR3 nucleotides: TGTGCCAGCAGTCGGGACAGGGTGATGAGCACTGAAGCTTTCTTT.

This chain uses TRBV28 with TRBJ2-1; 7 nucleotides match TRBD1. V trimming: 8 bases; J trimming: 4 bases; junction bases outside the gene matches: 5. Germline V lookup: CDR1 MDHEN, CDR2 SYDVKM. This CDR3 comprises 13 residues. CDR3: CASRGQKYNEQFF. The CDR3 coding sequence is TGTGCCAGCCGGGGACAGAAATACAATGAGCAGTTCTTC.

The chain carries TRBV18 and TRBJ2-7; D is ambiguous. The length of the CDR3 is 14 residues. Trimming cost V 6 bases and J 6 bases, with 18 bases left between them. CDR1 and CDR2 from the germline V gene are KGHSH and LQKENI. DNA of the CDR3: TGTGCCAGCTCGCCTACGGAGTTGTTAGCCGAGCAGTACTTC. It codes for CASSPTELLAEQYF. The variable domain in full, completed from reference TRBV18 and TRBJ2-7, reads NAGVMQNPRHLVRRRGQEARLRCSPMKGHSHVYWYRQLPEEGLKFMVYLQKENIIDESGMPKERFSAEFPKEGPSILRIQQVVRGDSAAYFCASSPTELLAEQYFGPGTRLTVT.

This clone was counted once. The chain employs TRBV29-1 and TRBJ1-5; 11 bases fit TRBD1. The CDR3 has 13 amino acids. J lost 7 bases, V lost 6 bases, and 5 bases had no gene match. Germline V gives CDR1 SQVTM, CDR2 ANQGSEA. CDR3 protein: CSVGQGAWQPQHF. DNA for the CDR3: TGCAGCGTCGGACAGGGGGCATGGCAGCCCCAGCATTTT.

This rearrangement joins TRBV6-8 to TRBJ2-2, with 14 bases matching TRBD2. With V trimmed by 5 bases and J by 0 bases, 2 bases remained unmatched. CDR3 length: 17 residues. CDR1 is MNHGY, CDR2 SAAAGT, per germline. CDR3 DNA: TGTGCCAGCAGTGAGACTAGCGGGGGGGCGAACACCGGGGAGCTGTTTTTT. This sequence encodes CASSETSGGANTGELFF.

This clone turned up a few times. The rearrangement uses TRBV12-5 and TRBJ1-1; 8 bases align to TRBD1. The CDR3 has 11 residues. J gave up 10 bases and V 6 bases, and 4 bases lay outside the gene matches. The germline V gene has CDR1 LGHNT and CDR2 FRNRAP. CDR3 nucleotides: TGTGCTAGTGGGGATACAGGGGGAGCTTTCTTT. Protein sequence: CASGDTGGAFF.

This clone was counted between two and nine times. The chain uses TRBV7-8 and TRBJ2-2; no reliable D call. The CDR3 is 13 amino acids. The germline gives CDR1 SGHVS, CDR2 FQNEAQ. V dropped 5 bases and J dropped 5 bases, with 9 bases sitting between them. CDR3 nucleotide sequence: TGTGCCAGCAGCCCTCGAGAAACCGGGGAGCTGTTTTTT. Translated, it gives CASSPRETGELFF.

The V call is TRBV18, the J call TRBJ1-6; tentatively, D is TRBD1 (5 bases). CDR1 KGHSH and CDR2 LQKENI come from the germline V gene. The CDR3 consists of 14 residues. The ends were cut back, 3 bases at V and 7 bases at J, with 10 bases in the middle. The CDR3 loop reads CASSPDIYNSPLHF. The CDR3 nucleotides read TGTGCCAGCTCACCGGACATATACAATTCACCCCTCCACTTT.

The rearrangement uses TRBV5-1 and TRBJ2-3; 7 nucleotides line up with TRBD2. The CDR3 runs to 16 residues. Germline assignment: CDR1 SGHRS and CDR2 YFSETQ. V gave up 3 bases and J gave up 6 bases; unmatched junction bases: 13. CDR3 DNA: TGCGCCAGCAGCTCCTATGTAGGGGCCGGGGGGGATACGCAGTATTTT. Amino acid sequence: CASSSYVGAGGDTQYF.

V usage is TRBV19 and J usage is TRBJ2-7; 7 nucleotides agree with TRBD2. This CDR3 has 15 residues. Germline assignment: CDR1 LNHDA and CDR2 SQIVND (reference sequence). Trimming took 2 bases from V and 4 from J; bases not matched to a gene: 8. CDR3 amino acids: CASSISGGSTYEQYF. The CDR3 coding sequence is TGTGCCAGTAGTATAAGTGGCGGGAGTACGTACGAGCAGTACTTC.

The CDR3 reads CASTPSGEGTEAFF. The CDR3, as DNA: TGTGCCAGCACGCCGTCGGGGGAGGGCACTGAAGCTTTCTTT. The chain combines TRBV7-3 with TRBJ1-1, with D possibly TRBD1 on 5 matching bases. The CDR3 consists of 14 residues. Germline V CDR1 and CDR2: SGHTA, FQGTGA. V gave up 7 bases and J gave up 4 bases, with 16 bases separating them. The full variable domain, in which reference TRBV7-3 and TRBJ1-1 provide the parts outside the CDR3, is GAGVSQTPSNKVTEKGKYVELRCDPISGHTALYWYRQSLGQGPEFLIYFQGTGAADDSGLPNDRFFAVRPEGSVSTLKIQRTERGDSAVYLCASTPSGEGTEAFFGQGTRLTVV.

The chain uses TRBV10-3 and TRBJ2-5, with 7 bases lining up with TRBD2. This CDR3 comprises 14 residues. Per the germline V gene, CDR1 is ENHRY and CDR2 is SYGVKD. After removal of 4 bases from V and 1 base from J, the junction contained 3 bases not matched to a gene. The chain's CDR3 is CAISVGGGQETQYF. The CDR3 DNA reads as TGTGCCATCAGTGTGGGGGGGGGCCAAGAGACCCAGTACTTC.

V is TRBV11-2 and J is TRBJ2-7; possibly TRBD1 for D (5 bases). In germline, CDR1 is SGHAT, CDR2 FQNNGV. V lost 1 base and J lost 2, with 15 bases in between. There are 16 residues in the CDR3. The DNA for the CDR3 is TGTGCCAGCAGCTTAGGAAACAGGTTTCCCCCCTACGAGCAGTACTTC. It codes for CASSLGNRFPPYEQYF.

The chain uses TRBV6-5 and TRBJ2-7, with a weak D call TRBD1 (5 bases). Germline loops: CDR1 MNHEY, CDR2 SVGAGI. Trimming took off 6 bases at V and 6 bases at J, with 18 bases between the two ends. The CDR3 length is 14 residues. The CDR3 nucleotides are TGTGCCAGCAGGCCGGCAGCAGGGTTGGCCGAGCAGTACTTC. Translated: CASRPAAGLAEQYF.

The rearrangement joins TRBV7-9 to TRBJ1-1, with D possibly being TRBD1 (5 bases). Germline assignment: CDR1 SEHNR and CDR2 FQNEAQ (reference sequence). The CDR3 spans 16 residues. V shed 4 bases and J shed 1 base, with 16 bases lying between them. The CDR3, as DNA: TGTGCCAGCAGCTCCGGAGAGGGCGGGGGGAACACTGAAGCTTTCTTT. It encodes CASSSGEGGGNTEAFF.